The present T cell receptor (beta chain) was sequenced within a study of tumor-infiltrating lymphocytes in primary liver carcinoma. Study-level information: There were tumors of stage T1-T3 N0M0, each 4.2 to 10 cm across. Study-wide results and caveats: Tumor-adjacent and tumor-blood pairs displayed less overlap than did pairs of tumor regions.

This clonotype was detected ten times or more. The target antigen is unknown. TCR beta cDNA was reverse-transcribed from 400 to 500 ng of total RNA. The reaction used a constant-region primer and ProtoScript II reverse transcriptase. For TCR beta, libraries were produced by three nested multiplex PCR rounds using slightly modified ARM-PCR. Both of the initial two PCR rounds ran for nine to eleven cycles and employed TRBV1-TRBV30 forward primers alongside a C-beta reverse primer. TCRdb re-analysed the multiplex PCR reads in MiXCR, keeping a single row per CDR3 protein. The profile covers approximately 110,000 distinct CDR3 sequences, with 55% to 65% appearing a single time and approximately 9.9% taken by the ten largest. The V and J ends lost 6 bases and 7 bases, in that order; junction bases with no gene match: 8. The CDR3 totals 14 residues. Unsorted bulk tissue, roughly 20-32 mg of it, served as the source for co-extraction of RNA and DNA. Each participant had primary liver carcinoma, and surgical resection was the treatment.

What was sequenced was liver tumor tissue from sampling region 1. Subset here: tumor region T1, superior pole. The chain has TRBV12-3 or TRBV12-4 and TRBJ2-2, with 7 bases lining up with TRBD1. The origin of this receptor is a woman aged 60-75 years with primary liver carcinoma and hepatitis B virus infection. The CDR3 protein is CASRNDRVHGELFF. The CDR3 DNA follows: TGTGCCAGCAGGAACGACAGGGTTCACGGGGAGCTGTTTTTT.